What follows is one T cell receptor (beta chain) and its context. Germline CDR1 is MDHEN and CDR2 is SYDVKM. Trimming took 6 bases from V and 4 from J; bases not matched to a gene: 10. The CDR3 contains 16 residues. Generated by immunoSEQ multiplex PCR, the TCRdb table keeps only in-frame clones and is missing some. The sample has about 200,000 clones, roughly 82% seen once. This specimen belongs to a study of blood T cell repertoires in COVID-19. Two consecutive negative NP/OP PCR tests, clearance, or resolved symptoms defined Cohort 3 recovery. This receptor was taken from a man aged 35-49 years who had recovered from COVID-19. The V gene is TRBV28, the J gene TRBJ2-1, with 9 bases fitting TRBD1. Input material: PBMCs or T cells enriched from blood (not recorded which). In DNA form, the CDR3 reads TGTGCCAGCAGCCAATCCGGGACAGGGCAGTACAATGAGCAGTTCTTC. This sequence encodes CASSQSGTGQYNEQFF.